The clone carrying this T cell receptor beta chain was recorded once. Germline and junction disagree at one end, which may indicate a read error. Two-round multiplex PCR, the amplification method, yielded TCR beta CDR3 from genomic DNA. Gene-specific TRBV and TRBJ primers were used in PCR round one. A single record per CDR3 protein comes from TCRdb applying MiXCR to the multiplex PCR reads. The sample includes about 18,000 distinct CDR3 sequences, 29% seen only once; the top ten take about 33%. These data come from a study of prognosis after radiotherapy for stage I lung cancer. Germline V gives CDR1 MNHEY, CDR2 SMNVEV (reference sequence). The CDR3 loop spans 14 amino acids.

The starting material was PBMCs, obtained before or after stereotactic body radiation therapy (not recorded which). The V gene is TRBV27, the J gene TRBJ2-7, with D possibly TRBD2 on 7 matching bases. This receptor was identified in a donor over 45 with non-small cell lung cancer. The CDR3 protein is CASSFKTGGYVQYF. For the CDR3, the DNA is TGTGCCAGCAGTTTCAAGACGGGGGGCTACGTGCAGTACTTC.